The 2 T cell receptor beta chains in this list originate from one sample, sequenced in a study of control samples from healthy donors and cancer patients (TCRdb year 2020). Library preparation was by the immunoSEQ multiplex PCR assay. TCRdb re-hosts the immuneACCESS table, in-frame sequences only. Its copies lack some clones; in the studies checked, an unresolved V gene accounts for under half of them, and the cause for the rest is not known. The sample includes approximately 190,000 clones, with about 90% observed a single time. About 2% of the sample rests with the top ten. Sequenced input: blood. These receptors came from a young man in good health.

The V gene is TRBV5-1, the J gene TRBJ1-1; no definite D call. V lost 5 bases, J lost 1 base, and 6 bases lay in between. The CDR3 extends over 12 amino acids. Germline-derived CDR1 and CDR2 are SGHRS and YFSETQ. Here the CDR3 DNA reads TGCGCCAGCAGTGGTCAGAACACTGAAGCTTTCTTT. The encoded protein is CASSGQNTEAFF.

The rearrangement links TRBV7-6 to TRBJ2-7; TRBD1 might be the D (6 bases). Germline-derived CDR1 and CDR2 are SGHVS and FNYEAQ. With 5 bases removed from V and 5 bases from J, the gap between germline ends came to 13 bases. The CDR3 totals 13 residues. CDR3 DNA sequence: TGTGCCAGCAGCCAAACAGGGCCCGACGAGCAGTACTTC. Amino acids: CASSQTGPDEQYF.